The rows below give T cell receptor beta chains drawn from one sample of a study of blood T cell repertoires in COVID-19. Clones were sequenced by immunoSEQ multiplex PCR, and TCRdb holds only the in-frame ones, with some missing. Of hundreds of thousands of clones listed, 80% to 90% were seen once; the top ten hold about 1%. The specimen was PBMCs or T cells enriched from blood (not recorded which). Every receptor here comes from a young man who had recovered from COVID-19. Each CDR3 is given with its conserved first and last residue. Each record gives: CDR3 length, V gene, J gene, D gene, clone size, CDR3 DNA, CDR3 protein. The D gene is left open where the match is weak. Rows may omit the clone size; those that give it use once, few, many or a size class.

16	TRBV5-6	TRBJ2-2	TRBD2	-	TGTGCCAGCAGCTTGCTTGCGGGGGTTGACGCCGGGGAGCTGTTTTTT	CASSLLAGVDAGELFF
15	TRBV4-1	TRBJ2-7	TRBD2	-	TGCGCCAGCAGCCAAGACGCTAGCGGGGGACGCGAGCAGTACTTC	CASSQDASGGREQYF
15	TRBV7-8	TRBJ2-3	-	-	TGTGCCAGCAGCTCCCGGGGGGCAGGGACAGGTACGCAGTATTTT	CASSSRGAGTGTQYF
16	TRBV11-2	TRBJ2-1	TRBD2	-	TGTGCCAGCAGCTTAGGATTAGCGGGAGAACTAAATGAGCAGTTCTTC	CASSLGLAGELNEQFF
16	TRBV7-9	TRBJ1-4	-	-	TGTGCCAGCAGCCGAATCATTGAGACAAGCAATGAAAAACTGTTTTTT	CASSRIIETSNEKLFF
13	TRBV3-1/TRBV3-2	TRBJ1-2	-	-	TGTGCCAGCAGCCAAGGAGGGCTGGTTGGCTACACCTTC	CASSQGGLVGYTF
15	TRBV9	TRBJ2-1	TRBD1	-	TGTGCCAGCAGCGTAGGACAGGGCCTATACAATGAGCAGTTCTTC	CASSVGQGLYNEQFF
18	TRBV2	TRBJ2-6	TRBD2	-	TGTGCCAGCAGTGATTCGGGAGGGCTATTTCGAGGGGCCAACGTCCTGACTTTC	CASSDSGGLFRGANVLTF
14	TRBV6-1	TRBJ2-5	-	-	TGTGCCAGCAGTGAGTTGGGCCTTCAAGAGACCCAGTACTTC	CASSELGLQETQYF
19	TRBV5-1	TRBJ1-2	-	-	TGCGCCAGCAGCTTGGCCAGATCCGGGACAAGGGGAACTAACTATGGCTACACCTTC	CASSLARSGTRGTNYGYTF
14	TRBV28	TRBJ1-2	-	once	TGTGCCAGCAGTTCCTCGGGACTACACTATGGCTACACCTTC	CASSSSGLHYGYTF
15	TRBV29-1	TRBJ2-2	-	few	TGCAGCGCCACAGGGATAGGCCCGCAGACCGGGGAGCTGTTTTTT	CSATGIGPQTGELFF
13	TRBV29-1	TRBJ2-7	-	-	TGCAGCGTTGCAGAGACGGGAACCTACGAGCAGTACTTC	CSVAETGTYEQYF
16	TRBV27	TRBJ2-5	-	once	TGTGCCAGCAGTCCCCTACAGACAGTTCCAGAAGAGACCCAGTACTTC	CASSPLQTVPEETQYF
17	TRBV5-1	TRBJ2-2	TRBD1	-	TGCGCCAGCAGCTTCCCGGGACAGGGGGCGCTTCGCGGGGAGCTGTTTTTT	CASSFPGQGALRGELFF
15	TRBV6-4	TRBJ2-3	TRBD2	-	TGTGCCAGCTCGGAGGGGCTAGCGGGGGGTGATACGCAGTATTTT	CASSEGLAGGDTQYF
15	TRBV7-8	TRBJ2-3	TRBD1	-	TGTGCCAGCACCCCGTCAGGGGGTGTCACAGATACGCAGTATTTT	CASTPSGGVTDTQYF